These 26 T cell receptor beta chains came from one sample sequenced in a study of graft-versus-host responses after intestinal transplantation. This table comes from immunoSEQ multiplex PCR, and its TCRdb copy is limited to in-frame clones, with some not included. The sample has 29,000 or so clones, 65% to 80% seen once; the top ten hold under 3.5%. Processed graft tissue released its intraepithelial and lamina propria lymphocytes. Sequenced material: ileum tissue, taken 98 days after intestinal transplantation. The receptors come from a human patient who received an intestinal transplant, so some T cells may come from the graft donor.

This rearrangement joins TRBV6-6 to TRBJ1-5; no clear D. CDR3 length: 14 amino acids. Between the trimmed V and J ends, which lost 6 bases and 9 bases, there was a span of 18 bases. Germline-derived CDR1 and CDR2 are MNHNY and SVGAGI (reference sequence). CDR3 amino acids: CASSQDTGPGPQHF. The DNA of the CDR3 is TGTGCCAGCAGCCAAGACACCGGCCCCGGGCCCCAGCATTTT.

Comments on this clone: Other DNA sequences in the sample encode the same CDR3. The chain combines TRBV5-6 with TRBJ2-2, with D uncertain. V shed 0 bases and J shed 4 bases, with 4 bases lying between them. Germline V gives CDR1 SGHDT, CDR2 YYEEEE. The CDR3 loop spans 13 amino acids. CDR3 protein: CASSLGPTGELFF. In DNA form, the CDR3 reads TGTGCCAGCAGCTTGGGCCCCACCGGGGAGCTGTTTTTT.

The CDR3 DNA sequence: TGTGCCAGCAGTCCCCGGACCGAGGGAACTGAAGCTTTCTTT. This codes for CASSPRTEGTEAFF. This chain links TRBV6-4 with TRBJ1-1; D call uncertain. This CDR3 has 14 amino acids. Trimming took 5 bases from V and 5 from J, leaving 15 bases between them. In germline, CDR1 is MRHNA, CDR2 SNTAGT.

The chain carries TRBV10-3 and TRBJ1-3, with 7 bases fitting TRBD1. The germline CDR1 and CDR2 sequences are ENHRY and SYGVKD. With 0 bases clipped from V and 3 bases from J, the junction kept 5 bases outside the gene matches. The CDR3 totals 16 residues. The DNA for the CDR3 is TGTGCCATCAGTGAGTCAGAGGGGGCGAATGGAAACACCATATATTTT. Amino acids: CAISESEGANGNTIYF.

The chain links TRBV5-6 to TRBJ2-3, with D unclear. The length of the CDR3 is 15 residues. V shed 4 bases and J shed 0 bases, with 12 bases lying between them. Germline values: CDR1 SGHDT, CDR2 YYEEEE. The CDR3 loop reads CASSPRDLSTDTQYF. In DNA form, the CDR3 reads TGTGCCAGCAGCCCTCGAGATCTTAGCACAGATACGCAGTATTTT.

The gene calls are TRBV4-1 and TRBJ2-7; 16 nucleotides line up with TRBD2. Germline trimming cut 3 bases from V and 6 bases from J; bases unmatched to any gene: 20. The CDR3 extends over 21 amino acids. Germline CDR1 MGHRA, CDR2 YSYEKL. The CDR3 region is CASSHTKAPGLAGGPGVEQYF. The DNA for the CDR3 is TGCGCCAGCAGCCACACCAAAGCGCCGGGACTAGCGGGGGGGCCAGGCGTCGAGCAGTACTTC.

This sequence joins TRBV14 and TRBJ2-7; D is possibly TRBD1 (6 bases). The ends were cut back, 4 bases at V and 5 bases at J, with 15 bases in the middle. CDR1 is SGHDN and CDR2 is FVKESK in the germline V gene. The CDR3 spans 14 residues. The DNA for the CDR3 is TGTGCCAGCAGCCCCCCAGGACAGTCCCACGAGCAGTACTTC. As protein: CASSPPGQSHEQYF.

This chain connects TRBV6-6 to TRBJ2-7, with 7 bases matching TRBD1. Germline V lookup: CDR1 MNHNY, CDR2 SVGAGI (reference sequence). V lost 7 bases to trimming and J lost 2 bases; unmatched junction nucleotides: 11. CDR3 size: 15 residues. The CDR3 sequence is CASMDPGTVTYEQYF. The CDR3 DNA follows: TGTGCCAGCATGGATCCCGGGACAGTAACCTACGAGCAGTACTTC.

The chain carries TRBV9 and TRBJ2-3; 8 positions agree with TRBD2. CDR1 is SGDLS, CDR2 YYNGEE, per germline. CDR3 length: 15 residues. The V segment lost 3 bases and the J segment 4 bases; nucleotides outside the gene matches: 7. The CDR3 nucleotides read TGTGCCAGCAGCGCCGGGGGGGACCGTGCAGATACGCAGTATTTT. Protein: CASSAGGDRADTQYF.

In nucleotides, the CDR3 is TGCGCCAGCAGCCCTGGACTAGCGGGGGTCACAGATACGCAGTATTTT. It codes for CASSPGLAGVTDTQYF. This chain links TRBV5-1 with TRBJ2-3; 13 nucleotides align to TRBD2. The CDR3 covers 16 residues. V lost 4 bases and J lost 2; bases outside the gene matches: 4. Germline CDR1 and CDR2: SGHRS and YFSETQ.

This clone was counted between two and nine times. The CDR3 protein is CASSPPGDGYTF. CDR3 coding DNA: TGTGCCAGTAGTCCACCGGGTGATGGCTACACCTTC. V gene TRBV19 combines with J gene TRBJ1-2, with D uncertain. V lost 5 bases and J lost 6, with 10 bases in between. The germline CDR1 and CDR2 sequences are LNHDA and SQIVND (reference sequence). The CDR3 has 12 amino acids.

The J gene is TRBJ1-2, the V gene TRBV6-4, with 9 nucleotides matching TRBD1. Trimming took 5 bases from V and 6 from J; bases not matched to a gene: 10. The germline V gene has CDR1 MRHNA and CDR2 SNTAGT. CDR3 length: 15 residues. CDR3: CASSPQPGTGNGYTF. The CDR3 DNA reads TGTGCCAGCAGTCCCCAACCCGGGACAGGGAATGGCTACACCTTC.

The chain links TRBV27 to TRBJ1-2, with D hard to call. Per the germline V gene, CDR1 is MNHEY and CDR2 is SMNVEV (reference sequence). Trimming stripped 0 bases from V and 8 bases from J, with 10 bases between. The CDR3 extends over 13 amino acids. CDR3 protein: CASSLSGVEGYTF. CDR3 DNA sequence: TGTGCCAGCAGTTTATCCGGTGTGGAGGGCTACACCTTC.

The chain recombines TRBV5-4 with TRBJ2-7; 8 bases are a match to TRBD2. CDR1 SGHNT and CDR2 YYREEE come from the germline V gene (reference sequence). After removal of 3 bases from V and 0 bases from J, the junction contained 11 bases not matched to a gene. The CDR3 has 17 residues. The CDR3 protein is CASSSNNSGESSYEQYF. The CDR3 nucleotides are TGTGCCAGCAGCTCCAATAATAGCGGGGAGAGCTCCTACGAGCAGTACTTC.

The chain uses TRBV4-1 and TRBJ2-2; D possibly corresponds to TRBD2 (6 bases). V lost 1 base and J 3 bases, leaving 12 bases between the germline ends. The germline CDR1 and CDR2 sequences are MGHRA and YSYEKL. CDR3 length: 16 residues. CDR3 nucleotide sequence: TGCGCCAGCAGCCAAGTAGCTAGCGAGCACACCGGGGAGCTGTTTTTT. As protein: CASSQVASEHTGELFF.

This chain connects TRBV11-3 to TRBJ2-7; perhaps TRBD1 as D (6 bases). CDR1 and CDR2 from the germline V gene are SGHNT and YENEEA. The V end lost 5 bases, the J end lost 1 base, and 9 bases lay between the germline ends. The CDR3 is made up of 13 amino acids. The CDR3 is CASSPRGSYEQYF. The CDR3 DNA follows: TGTGCCAGCAGCCCGAGGGGGTCCTACGAGCAGTACTTC.

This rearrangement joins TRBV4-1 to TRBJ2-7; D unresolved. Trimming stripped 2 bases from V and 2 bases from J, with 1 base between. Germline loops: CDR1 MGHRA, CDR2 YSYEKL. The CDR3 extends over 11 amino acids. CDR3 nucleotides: TGCGCCAGCAGCCAAACCTACGAGCAGTACTTC. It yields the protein CASSQTYEQYF.

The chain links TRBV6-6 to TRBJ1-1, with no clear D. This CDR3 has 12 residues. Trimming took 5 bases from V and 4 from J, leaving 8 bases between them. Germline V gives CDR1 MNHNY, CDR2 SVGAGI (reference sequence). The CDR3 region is CASSHKGTEAFF. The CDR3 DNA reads TGTGCCAGCAGTCACAAGGGCACTGAAGCTTTCTTT.

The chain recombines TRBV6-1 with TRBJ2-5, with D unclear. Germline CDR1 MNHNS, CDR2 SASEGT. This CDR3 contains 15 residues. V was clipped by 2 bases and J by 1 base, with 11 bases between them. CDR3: CASSELLSVQETQYF. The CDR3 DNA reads TGTGCCAGCAGTGAACTATTATCGGTCCAAGAGACCCAGTACTTC.

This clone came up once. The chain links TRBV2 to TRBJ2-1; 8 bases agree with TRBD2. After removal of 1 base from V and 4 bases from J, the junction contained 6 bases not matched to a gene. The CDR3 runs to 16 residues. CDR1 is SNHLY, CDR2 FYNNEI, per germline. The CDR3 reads CASSEGPTSAYNEQFF. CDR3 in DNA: TGTGCCAGCAGTGAAGGGCCGACTAGCGCATACAATGAGCAGTTCTTC.

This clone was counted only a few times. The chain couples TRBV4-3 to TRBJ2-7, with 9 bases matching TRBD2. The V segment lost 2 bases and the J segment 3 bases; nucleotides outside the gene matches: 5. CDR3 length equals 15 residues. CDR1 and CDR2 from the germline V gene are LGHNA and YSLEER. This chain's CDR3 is CASSQLAGANYEQYF. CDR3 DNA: TGCGCCAGCAGCCAATTAGCGGGGGCGAACTACGAGCAGTACTTC.

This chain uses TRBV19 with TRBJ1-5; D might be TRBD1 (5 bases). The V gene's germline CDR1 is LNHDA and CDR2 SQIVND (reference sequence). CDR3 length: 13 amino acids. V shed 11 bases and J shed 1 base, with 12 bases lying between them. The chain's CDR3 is CASRGRSNQPQHF. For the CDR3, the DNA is TGTGCCTCCCGGGGGAGGAGCAATCAGCCCCAGCATTTT.

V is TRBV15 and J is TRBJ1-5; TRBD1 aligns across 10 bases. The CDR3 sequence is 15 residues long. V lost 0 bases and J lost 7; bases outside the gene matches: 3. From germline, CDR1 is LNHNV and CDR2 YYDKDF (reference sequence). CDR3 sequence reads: CATSRDLGQGQPQHF. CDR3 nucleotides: TGTGCCACCAGCAGAGATCTGGGACAGGGGCAGCCCCAGCATTTT.

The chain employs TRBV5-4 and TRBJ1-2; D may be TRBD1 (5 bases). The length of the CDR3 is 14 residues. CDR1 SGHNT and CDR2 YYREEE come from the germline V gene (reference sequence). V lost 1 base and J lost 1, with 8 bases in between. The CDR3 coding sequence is TGTGCCAGCAGCTTGACGAGGGGTAACTATGGCTACACCTTC. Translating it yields CASSLTRGNYGYTF.

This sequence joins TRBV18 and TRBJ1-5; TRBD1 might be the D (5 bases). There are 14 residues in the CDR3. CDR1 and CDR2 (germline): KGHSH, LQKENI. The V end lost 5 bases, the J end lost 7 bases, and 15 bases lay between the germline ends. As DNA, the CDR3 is TGTGCCAGCTCAATTAAGAGGGGCTGGCAGCCCCAGCATTTT. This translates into CASSIKRGWQPQHF.

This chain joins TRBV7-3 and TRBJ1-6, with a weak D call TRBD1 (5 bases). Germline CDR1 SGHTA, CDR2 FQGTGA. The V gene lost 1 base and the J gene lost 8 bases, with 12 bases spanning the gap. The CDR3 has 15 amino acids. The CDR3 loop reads CASSLKQGGYSPLHF. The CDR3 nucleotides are TGTGCCAGCAGCTTAAAGCAGGGTGGCTATTCACCCCTCCACTTT.